The text below deals with one TCR beta chain. As yet, its antigen is unknown. This CDR3 is 15 amino acids long. The germline CDR1 and CDR2 sequences are SGDLS and YYNGEE. The V and J ends lost 4 bases and 3 bases respectively, with 16 bases between them. The data are from a study of shared clonotypes between healthy human individuals. Overall study findings and caveats: Researchers found naive subsets generally carried larger estimated richness than memory subsets. Approximately 4.5% was the fraction of naive CD4 clonotypes found shared across a few donors.

Adult donors, all healthy and HIV-negative, had no recent acute infections or vaccinations. The method was immunoSEQ multiplex PCR; TCRdb's version includes in-frame clones alone and lacks a portion of them. The sample contains fewer than 850,000 clones, about nine tenths of which appear only once. The source of this sequence is a man aged 18 to 29 in good health. Some clones in this sample may be carry-over from other donors' samples. Sequenced input: memory CD8+ T cells from PBMCs. Indicated subset: CD45RO+ cells pooled with CCR7-negative TemRA cells. The genes are TRBV9 and TRBJ2-5; possibly TRBD2 for D (5 bases). The CDR3: CASSFRGNFEETQYF. The CDR3 DNA sequence: TGTGCCAGCAGCTTTAGAGGGAACTTTGAAGAGACCCAGTACTTC. Full variable domain (rest looked up from reference TRBV9 and TRBJ2-5): DSGVTQTPKHLITATGQRVTLRCSPRSGDLSVYWYQQSLDQGLQFLIQYYNGEERAKGNILERFSAQQFPDLHSELNLSSLELGDSALYFCASSFRGNFEETQYFGPGTRLLVL.